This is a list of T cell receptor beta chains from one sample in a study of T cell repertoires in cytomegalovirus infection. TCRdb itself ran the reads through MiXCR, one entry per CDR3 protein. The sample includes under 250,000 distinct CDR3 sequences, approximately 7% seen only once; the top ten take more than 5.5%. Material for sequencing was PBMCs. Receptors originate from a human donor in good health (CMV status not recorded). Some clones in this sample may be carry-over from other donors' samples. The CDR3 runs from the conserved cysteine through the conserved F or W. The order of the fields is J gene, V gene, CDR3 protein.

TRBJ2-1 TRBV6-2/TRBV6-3 CASSPSGGVYNEQFF
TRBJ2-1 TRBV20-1 CSANNGYDEQFF
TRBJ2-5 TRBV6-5 CASSRSGGLQETQYF
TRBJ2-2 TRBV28 CASSFISVQGSFTGELFF
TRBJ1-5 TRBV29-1 CSVVRELGQPQHF
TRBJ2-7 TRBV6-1 CASRRVGSIDEQYF
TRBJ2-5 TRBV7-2 CASSPSGGAETQYF
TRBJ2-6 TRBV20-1 CSARVGGANVLTF
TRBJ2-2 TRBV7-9 CASSSPATRPNTGELFF
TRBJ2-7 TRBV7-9 CASSPYEGQGEYF
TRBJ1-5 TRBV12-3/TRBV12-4 CASSLHGQPQHF
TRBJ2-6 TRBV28 CASSVGDRDSRVSGANVLTF
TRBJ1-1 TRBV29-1 CSVFSREGPTEAFF
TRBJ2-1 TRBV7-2 CASSLLLEGSSKPRF
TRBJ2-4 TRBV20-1 CSALPPETIQYF
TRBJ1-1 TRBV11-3 CASSFSADTEAFF
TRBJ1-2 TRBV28 CASSRDTNYGYTF
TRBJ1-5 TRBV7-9 CASSLGRAGYSNQPQHF
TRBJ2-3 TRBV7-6 CASSLAASGGANTQYF
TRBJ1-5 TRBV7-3 CASSLGQGQPQHF
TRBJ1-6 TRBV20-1 CSARDRVNSPLHF
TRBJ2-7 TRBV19 CASSMEGGVFNEQYF
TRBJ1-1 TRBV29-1 CSVEYYRTGGDTEAFF
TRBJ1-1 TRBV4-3 CASSQVQGGTEAFF
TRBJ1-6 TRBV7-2 CASSLMWGRGDSPLHF
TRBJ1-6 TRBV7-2 CASSSSQGRLGSPLHF
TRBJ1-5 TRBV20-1 CSAPGPFNQPQHF
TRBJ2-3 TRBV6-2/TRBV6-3 CASSYPMDRSTDTQYF
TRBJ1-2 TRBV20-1 CSARDRELGYGYTF
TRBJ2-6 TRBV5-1 CASSLDRAGANVLTF